The sequence of this T cell receptor (beta chain) was determined in a study of cytotoxic CD8 clonotypes in ibrutinib-treated CLL. The assay was immunoSEQ multiplex PCR, and TCRdb's table has in-frame clones only and misses some. The sample has around 97,000 clones, about 72% seen once. Overall study results and limits: Measured clonality at baseline was greater than in age-matched healthy donors and tracked with circulating CD8+ T-cell counts. The clonality rise at ibrutinib response reflected private clonotype expansion.

Concerning this clone itself: The antigen is not known.

There are 13 residues in the CDR3. Trimming removed 3 bases at V and 5 bases at J, with 13 bases between. Germline V gene data show CDR1 as SQVTM and CDR2 as ANQGSEA. The chain employs TRBV29-1 and TRBJ2-5, with D possibly matching TRBD2 (5 bases). The material was PBMCs, obtained after 12 months of ibrutinib treatment. The receptor comes from a human donor with chronic lymphocytic leukemia. The CDR3 is CSVDGPSGETQYF. The CDR3 bases are TGCAGCGTTGATGGCCCGTCGGGGGAGACCCAGTACTTC.